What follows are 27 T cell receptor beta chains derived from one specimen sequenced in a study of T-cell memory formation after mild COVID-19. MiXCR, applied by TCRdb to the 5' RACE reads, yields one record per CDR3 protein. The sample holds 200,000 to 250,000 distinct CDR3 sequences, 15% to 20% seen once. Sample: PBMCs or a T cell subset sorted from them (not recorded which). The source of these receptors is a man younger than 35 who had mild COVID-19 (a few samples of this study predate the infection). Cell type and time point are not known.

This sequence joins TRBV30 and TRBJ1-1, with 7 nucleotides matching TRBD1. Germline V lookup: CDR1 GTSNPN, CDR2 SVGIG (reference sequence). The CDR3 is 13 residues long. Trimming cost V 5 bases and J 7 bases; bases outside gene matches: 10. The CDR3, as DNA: TGTGCCTGGGCGGACAGGCTGCAGGGTGAAGCTTTCTTT. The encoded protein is CAWADRLQGEAFF.

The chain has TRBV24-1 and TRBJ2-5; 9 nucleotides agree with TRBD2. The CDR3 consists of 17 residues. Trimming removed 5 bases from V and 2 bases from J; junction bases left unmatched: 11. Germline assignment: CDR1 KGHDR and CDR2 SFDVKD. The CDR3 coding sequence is TGTGCCACCAGTGGTCCCACCCTAGCGGGGATACAAGAGACCCAGTACTTC. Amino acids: CATSGPTLAGIQETQYF.

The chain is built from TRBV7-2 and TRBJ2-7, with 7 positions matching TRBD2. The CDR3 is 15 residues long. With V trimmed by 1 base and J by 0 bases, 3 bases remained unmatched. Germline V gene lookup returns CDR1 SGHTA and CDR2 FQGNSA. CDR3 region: CASSLVAGSSYEQYF. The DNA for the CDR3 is TGTGCCAGCAGCTTAGTAGCGGGCAGCTCCTACGAGCAGTACTTC.

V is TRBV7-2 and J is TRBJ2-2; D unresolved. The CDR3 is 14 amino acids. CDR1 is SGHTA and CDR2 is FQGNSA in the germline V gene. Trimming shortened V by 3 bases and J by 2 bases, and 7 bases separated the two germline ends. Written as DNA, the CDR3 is TGTGCCAGCAGCTTTCAGAGTAACACCGGGGAGCTGTTTTTT. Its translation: CASSFQSNTGELFF.

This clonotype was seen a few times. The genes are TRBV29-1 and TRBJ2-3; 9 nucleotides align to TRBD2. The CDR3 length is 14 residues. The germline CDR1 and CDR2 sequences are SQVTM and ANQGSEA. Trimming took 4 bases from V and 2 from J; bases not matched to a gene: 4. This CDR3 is CSVARGGSTDTQYF. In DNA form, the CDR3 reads TGCAGCGTTGCGCGGGGGGGCTCCACAGATACGCAGTATTTT.

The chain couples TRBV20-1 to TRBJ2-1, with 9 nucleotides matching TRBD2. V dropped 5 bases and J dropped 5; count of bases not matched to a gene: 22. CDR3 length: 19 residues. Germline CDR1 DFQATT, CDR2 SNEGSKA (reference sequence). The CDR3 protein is CSARSMEERGAPLNNEQFF. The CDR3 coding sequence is TGCAGTGCTCGCTCGATGGAGGAGCGGGGGGCCCCACTAAACAATGAGCAGTTCTTC.

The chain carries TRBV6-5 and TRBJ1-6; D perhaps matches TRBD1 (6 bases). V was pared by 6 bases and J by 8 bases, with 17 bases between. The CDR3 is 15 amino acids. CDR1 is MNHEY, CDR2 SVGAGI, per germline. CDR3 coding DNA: TGTGCCAGCAGGGACACTCAGGGGATTCATTCACCCCTCCACTTT. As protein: CASRDTQGIHSPLHF.

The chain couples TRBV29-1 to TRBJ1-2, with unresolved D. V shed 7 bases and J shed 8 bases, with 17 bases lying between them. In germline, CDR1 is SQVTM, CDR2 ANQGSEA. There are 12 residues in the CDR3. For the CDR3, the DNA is TGCAGCGCCGACGTCTATGGTCTGGGCTACACCTTC. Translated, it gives CSADVYGLGYTF.

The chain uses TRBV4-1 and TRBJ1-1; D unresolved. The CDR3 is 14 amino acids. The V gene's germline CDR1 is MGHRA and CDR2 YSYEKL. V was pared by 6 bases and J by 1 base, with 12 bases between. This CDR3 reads CASRALRGNTEAFF. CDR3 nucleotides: TGCGCCAGCAGGGCTCTACGAGGGAACACTGAAGCTTTCTTT.

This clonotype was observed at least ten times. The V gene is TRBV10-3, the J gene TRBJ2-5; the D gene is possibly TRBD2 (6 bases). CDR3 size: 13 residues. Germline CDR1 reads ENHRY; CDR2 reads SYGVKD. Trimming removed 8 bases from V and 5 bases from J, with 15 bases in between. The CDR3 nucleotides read TGTGCCATCGGGGGGAGCCTTGACGAGACCCAGTACTTC. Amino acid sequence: CAIGGSLDETQYF.

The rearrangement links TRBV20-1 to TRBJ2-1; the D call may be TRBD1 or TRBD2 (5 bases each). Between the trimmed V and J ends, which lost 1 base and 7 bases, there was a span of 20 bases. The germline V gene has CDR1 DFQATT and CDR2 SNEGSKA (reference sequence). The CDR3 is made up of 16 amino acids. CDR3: CSARGGEWTLVNEQFF. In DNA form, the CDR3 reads TGCAGTGCTAGAGGGGGCGAATGGACTCTGGTAAATGAGCAGTTCTTC.

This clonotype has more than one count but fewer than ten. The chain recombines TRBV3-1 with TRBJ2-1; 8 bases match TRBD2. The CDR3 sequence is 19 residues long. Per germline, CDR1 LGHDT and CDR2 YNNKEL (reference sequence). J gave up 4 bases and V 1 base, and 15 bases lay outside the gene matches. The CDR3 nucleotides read TGTGCCAGCAGCCAAGGCCTGGTGCGGGCGGGGGGACCTTACAATGAGCAGTTCTTC. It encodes CASSQGLVRAGGPYNEQFF.

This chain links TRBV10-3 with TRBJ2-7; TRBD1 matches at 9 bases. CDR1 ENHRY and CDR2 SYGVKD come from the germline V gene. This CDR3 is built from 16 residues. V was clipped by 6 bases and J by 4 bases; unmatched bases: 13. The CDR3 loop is CAISAGSGQGTYEQYF. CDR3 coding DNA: TGTGCCATCAGCGCAGGGAGCGGACAGGGGACTTACGAGCAGTACTTC.

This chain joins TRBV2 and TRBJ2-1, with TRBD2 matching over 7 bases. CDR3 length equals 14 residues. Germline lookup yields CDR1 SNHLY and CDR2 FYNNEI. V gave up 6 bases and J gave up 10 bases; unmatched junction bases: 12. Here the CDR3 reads CASSGERLAGEQFF. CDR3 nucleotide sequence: TGTGCCAGCAGCGGCGAAAGACTAGCAGGCGAGCAGTTCTTC.

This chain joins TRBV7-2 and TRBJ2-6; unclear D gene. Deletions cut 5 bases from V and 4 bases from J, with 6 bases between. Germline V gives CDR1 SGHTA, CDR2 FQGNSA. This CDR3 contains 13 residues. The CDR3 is CASSAPGANVLTF. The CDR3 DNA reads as TGTGCCAGCAGCGCCCCAGGGGCCAACGTCCTGACTTTC. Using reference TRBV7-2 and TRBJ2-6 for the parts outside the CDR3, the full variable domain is GAGVSQSPSNKVTEKGKDVELRCDPISGHTALYWYRQSLGQGLEFLIYFQGNSAPDKSGLPSDRFSAERTGGSVSTLTIQRTQQEDSAVYLCASSAPGANVLTFGAGSRLTVL.

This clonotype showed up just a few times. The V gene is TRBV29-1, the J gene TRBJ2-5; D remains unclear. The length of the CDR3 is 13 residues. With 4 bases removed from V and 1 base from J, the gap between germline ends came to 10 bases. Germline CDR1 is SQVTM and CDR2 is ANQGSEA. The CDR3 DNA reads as TGCAGCGTTGGGAAGCAGCTCCAAGAGACCCAGTACTTC. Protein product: CSVGKQLQETQYF. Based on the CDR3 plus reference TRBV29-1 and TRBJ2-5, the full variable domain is SAVISQKPSRDICQRGTSLTIQCQVDSQVTMMFWYRQQPGQSLTLIATANQGSEATYESGFVIDKFPISRPNLTFSTLTVSNMSPEDSSIYLCSVGKQLQETQYFGPGTRLLVL.

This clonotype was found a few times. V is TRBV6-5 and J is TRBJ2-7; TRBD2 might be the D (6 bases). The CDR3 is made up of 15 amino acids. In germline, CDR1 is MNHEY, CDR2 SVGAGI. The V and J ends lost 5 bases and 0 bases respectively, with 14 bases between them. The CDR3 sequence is CASSVSGASSYEQYF. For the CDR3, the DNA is TGTGCCAGCAGTGTTAGCGGTGCAAGCTCCTACGAGCAGTACTTC.

The CDR3 bases are TGTGCCAGCAGTTACTCGATTATCAGAGCAGATACGCAGTATTTT. It yields the protein CASSYSIIRADTQYF. The gene calls are TRBV6-5 and TRBJ2-3; D is ambiguous. The V gene lost 0 bases and the J gene lost 4 bases, with 11 bases spanning the gap. This CDR3 contains 15 residues. The germline V gene encodes CDR1 MNHEY and CDR2 SVGAGI.

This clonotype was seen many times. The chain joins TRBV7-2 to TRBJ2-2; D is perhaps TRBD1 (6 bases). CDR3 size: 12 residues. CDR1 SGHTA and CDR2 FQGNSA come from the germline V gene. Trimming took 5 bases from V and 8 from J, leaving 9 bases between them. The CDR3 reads CASSTRGGELFF. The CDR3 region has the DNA TGTGCCAGCAGCACCAGGGGTGGGGAGCTGTTTTTT.

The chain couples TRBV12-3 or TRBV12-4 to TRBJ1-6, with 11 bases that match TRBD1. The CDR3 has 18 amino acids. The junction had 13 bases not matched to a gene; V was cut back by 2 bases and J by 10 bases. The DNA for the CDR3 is TGTGCCAGCAGTTTAAGGACAGGGGGCGCCGGTGAAGGGTCACCCCTCCACTTT. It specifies CASSLRTGGAGEGSPLHF.

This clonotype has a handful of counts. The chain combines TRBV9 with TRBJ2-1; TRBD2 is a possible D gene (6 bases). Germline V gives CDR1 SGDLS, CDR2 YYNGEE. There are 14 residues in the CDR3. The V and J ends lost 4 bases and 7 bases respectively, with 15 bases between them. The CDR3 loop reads CASSPSGVQNEQFF. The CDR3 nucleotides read TGTGCCAGCAGCCCCTCGGGAGTTCAGAATGAGCAGTTCTTC.

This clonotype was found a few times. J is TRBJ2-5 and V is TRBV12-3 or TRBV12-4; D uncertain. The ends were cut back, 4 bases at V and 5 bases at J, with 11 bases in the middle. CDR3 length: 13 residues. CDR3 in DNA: TGTGCCAGCAGTTCGTGGCCCAAGGAGACCCAGTACTTC. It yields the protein CASSSWPKETQYF.

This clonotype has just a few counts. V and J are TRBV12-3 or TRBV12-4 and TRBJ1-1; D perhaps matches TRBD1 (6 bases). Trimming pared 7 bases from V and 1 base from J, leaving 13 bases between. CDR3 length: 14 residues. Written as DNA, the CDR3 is TGTGCCAGCATCCCGGGGGGCTCGAACACTGAAGCTTTCTTT. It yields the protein CASIPGGSNTEAFF.

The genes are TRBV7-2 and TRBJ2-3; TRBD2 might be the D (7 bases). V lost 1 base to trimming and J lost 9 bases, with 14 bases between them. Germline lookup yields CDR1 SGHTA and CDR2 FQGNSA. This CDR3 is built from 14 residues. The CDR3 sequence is CASSLGGGASTQYF. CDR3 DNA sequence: TGTGCCAGCAGCTTAGGAGGGGGGGCTTCGACGCAGTATTTT. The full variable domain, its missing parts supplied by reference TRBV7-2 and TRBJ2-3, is GAGVSQSPSNKVTEKGKDVELRCDPISGHTALYWYRQSLGQGLEFLIYFQGNSAPDKSGLPSDRFSAERTGGSVSTLTIQRTQQEDSAVYLCASSLGGGASTQYFGPGTRLTVL.

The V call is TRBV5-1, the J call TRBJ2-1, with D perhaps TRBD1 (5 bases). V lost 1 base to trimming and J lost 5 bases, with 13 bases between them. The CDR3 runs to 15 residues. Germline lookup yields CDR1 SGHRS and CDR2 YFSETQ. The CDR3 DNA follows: TGCGCCAGCAGCTTGCGGCCAGGGCCGGACAATGAGCAGTTCTTC. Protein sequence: CASSLRPGPDNEQFF.

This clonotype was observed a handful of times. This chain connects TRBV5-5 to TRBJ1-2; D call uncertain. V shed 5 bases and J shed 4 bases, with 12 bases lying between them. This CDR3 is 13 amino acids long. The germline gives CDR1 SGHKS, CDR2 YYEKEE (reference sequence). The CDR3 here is CASSREGTYGYTF. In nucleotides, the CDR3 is TGTGCCAGCAGTCGGGAGGGTACCTATGGCTACACCTTC.

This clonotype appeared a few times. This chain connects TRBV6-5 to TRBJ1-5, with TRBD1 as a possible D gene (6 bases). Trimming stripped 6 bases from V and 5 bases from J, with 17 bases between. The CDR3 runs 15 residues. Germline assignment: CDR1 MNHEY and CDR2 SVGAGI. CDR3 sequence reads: CASREATGPHQPQHF. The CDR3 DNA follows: TGTGCCAGCAGAGAGGCGACAGGACCCCATCAGCCCCAGCATTTT.